This TCR beta chain was sequenced for a study of blood T cell repertoires in COVID-19. CDR3 length: 19 residues. The germline V gene encodes CDR1 SGHAT and CDR2 FQNNGV. The junction had 16 bases not matched to a gene; V was cut back by 5 bases and J by 3 bases. Clones were sequenced by immunoSEQ multiplex PCR, and TCRdb holds only the in-frame ones, with some missing. The data show roughly 240,000 clones, almost 85% seen once. J is TRBJ1-4 and V is TRBV11-2; TRBD1 aligns across 9 bases. What was sequenced was peripheral blood. The origin of this receptor is a woman aged 80 or older with acute or convalescent COVID-19. The chain's CDR3 is CASSLRMGQGLRANEKLFF. The CDR3 DNA is TGTGCCAGCAGCCTTAGAATGGGACAGGGTCTTCGGGCTAATGAAAAACTGTTTTTT.